This note documents a single T cell receptor (beta chain) sequence. This specimen comes from a study of post-analysis software for immune sequencing data. The TCR beta cDNA libraries contained unique molecular identifiers. TCRdb reanalysed the PCR reads using MiXCR and keeps one entry per CDR3 protein. The data show hundreds of thousands of distinct CDR3 sequences, under 70% seen once. The sequencing sample was made of blood. The TCR was taken from a girl under 18 with multiple sclerosis.

The CDR3 bases are TGTGCCAGCAGTGGACTCTGGGGAGGAGACGGCTACACCTTC. This translates into CASSGLWGGDGYTF. V usage is TRBV6-1 and J usage is TRBJ1-2; D remains unclear. Germline V gene sequence: CDR1 MNHNS, CDR2 SASEGT. CDR3 length equals 14 residues. V lost 4 bases to trimming and J lost 8 bases, with 17 bases between them.